A single sample gave rise to the 15 T cell receptor beta chains below, sequenced in a study of OX40 agonist ivuxolimab in advanced cancers. This table comes from immunoSEQ multiplex PCR, and its TCRdb copy is limited to in-frame clones, with some not included. This sample has approximately 24,000 clones, with roughly 76% found just once. The sample consisted of CD4+ or CD8+ T cells sorted from blood, taken in a trial of the OX40 agonist ivuxolimab. Receptor source: an adult with an advanced solid tumor such as melanoma, head and neck, liver or kidney cancer.

This rearrangement joins TRBV5-5 to TRBJ2-1; D possibly uses TRBD1 or TRBD2 (6 bases each). Looked up from germline, CDR1 is SGHKS and CDR2 is YYEKEE (reference sequence). Trimming took 7 bases from V and 10 from J, leaving 18 bases between them. CDR3 length: 13 amino acids. CDR3 sequence: CASLGGGAGEQFF. Here the CDR3 DNA reads TGTGCCAGCTTAGGAGGGGGAGCCGGGGAGCAGTTCTTC.

The chain employs TRBV11-2 and TRBJ2-5; D not resolved. The CDR3 is 12 residues long. Trimming shortened V by 2 bases and J by 4 bases, and 5 bases separated the two germline ends. CDR1 and CDR2 (germline): SGHAT, FQNNGV. The CDR3 coding sequence is TGTGCCAGCAGCTTAACGGGAGAGACCCAGTACTTC. The encoded protein is CASSLTGETQYF.

The chain couples TRBV6-5 to TRBJ2-7; 7 bases agree with TRBD1. The germline gives CDR1 MNHEY, CDR2 SVGAGI. Unmatched junction bases numbered 19, after V lost 10 bases and J lost 7 bases. The CDR3 totals 15 residues. CDR3 DNA sequence: TGTGCCATGGGACCCGACAGGGACACTACGGGAGAGCAGTACTTC. It is translated as CAMGPDRDTTGEQYF.

V usage is TRBV6-5 and J usage is TRBJ1-3, with 9 bases aligning to TRBD1. Per germline, CDR1 MNHEY and CDR2 SVGAGI. Germline trimming cut 2 bases from V and 4 bases from J; bases unmatched to any gene: 0. The CDR3 has 14 residues. CDR3 DNA: TGTGCCAGCAGTTACGACAGGGGGGGAAACACCATATATTTT. Translated, it gives CASSYDRGGNTIYF.

The V call is TRBV5-8, the J call TRBJ2-3, with 12 bases lining up with TRBD1. The CDR3 sequence is 15 residues long. The germline gives CDR1 SGHTS, CDR2 YDEGEE. V was pared by 4 bases and J by 5 bases, with 5 bases of the junction left unmatched. CDR3 amino acids: CASSGGQGAIDTQYF. The DNA of the CDR3 is TGTGCCAGCAGCGGGGGACAGGGGGCCATAGATACGCAGTATTTT.

This chain joins TRBV10-1 and TRBJ2-7; 7 bases match TRBD1. The CDR3 has 11 amino acids. CDR1 is WNHNN and CDR2 is SYGVQD in the germline V gene (reference sequence). Trimming cost V 4 bases and J 6 bases; bases outside gene matches: 0. The CDR3 DNA is TGCGCCAGCAGTGGACAGGGCGAGCAGTACTTC. As protein: CASSGQGEQYF.

This clone is labeled as medium-sized. CDR3 loop: CASRPSTGRRDYGYTF. CDR3 bases: TGTGCCAGCAGACCATCGACAGGGAGAAGGGACTATGGCTACACCTTC. The chain combines TRBV27 with TRBJ1-2; 7 bases are shared with TRBD1. The CDR3 runs 16 residues. V trimming: 6 bases; J trimming: 3 bases; junction bases outside the gene matches: 13. Germline V lookup: CDR1 MNHEY, CDR2 SMNVEV (reference sequence).

J is TRBJ1-5 and V is TRBV19, with no clear D. The V gene lost 3 bases and the J gene lost 4 bases, with 10 bases spanning the gap. CDR1 LNHDA and CDR2 SQIVND come from the germline V gene (reference sequence). This CDR3 is built from 14 residues. CDR3 residues: CASSISRGNQPQHF. The CDR3 DNA follows: TGTGCCAGTAGTATCTCACGAGGGAATCAGCCCCAGCATTTT.

This clone was seen only once. CDR3 DNA: TGTGCCAGCAGCTTAGCGGGCTCGGCAGTTAATCAGCCCCAGCATTTT. Translating gives CASSLAGSAVNQPQHF. The chain has TRBV7-9 and TRBJ1-5, with no clear D. Trimming left V 0 bases short and J 4 bases short, with 13 bases between. The length of the CDR3 is 16 residues. CDR1 and CDR2 (germline): SEHNR, FQNEAQ (reference sequence).

V is TRBV6-5 and J is TRBJ1-5, with D possibly TRBD1 on 5 matching bases. V was shortened by 6 bases and J by 4 bases, with 10 bases between the two germline ends. Germline V gives CDR1 MNHEY, CDR2 SVGAGI. This CDR3 comprises 13 residues. CDR3 amino acids: CASRVGANQPQHF. The DNA of the CDR3 is TGTGCCAGCAGGGTAGGGGCAAATCAGCCCCAGCATTTT.

As to this clone: Other DNA sequences in the sample encode the same CDR3. The chain employs TRBV29-1 and TRBJ2-7; no reliable D call. The CDR3 covers 11 residues. Trimming cost V 5 bases and J 5 bases, with 10 bases left between them. The germline V gene has CDR1 SQVTM and CDR2 ANQGSEA. The CDR3 bases are TGCAGCGTTACTCGACGGGACGAGCAGTACTTC. Translation: CSVTRRDEQYF.

This rearrangement joins TRBV29-1 to TRBJ1-4; D ambiguous. Trimming removed 1 base at V and 0 bases at J, with 9 bases between. This CDR3 is built from 15 residues. Per germline, CDR1 SQVTM and CDR2 ANQGSEA. The CDR3 sequence: CSVEGTESTNEKLFF. CDR3 bases: TGCAGCGTTGAAGGGACGGAATCAACTAATGAAAAACTGTTTTTT.

The V gene is TRBV6-5, the J gene TRBJ1-2; no definite D call. There are 15 residues in the CDR3. Germline V lookup: CDR1 MNHEY, CDR2 SVGAGI. Trimming pared 4 bases from V and 0 bases from J, leaving 12 bases between. CDR3 residues: CASSFLDTPNYGYTF. The CDR3 DNA follows: TGTGCCAGCAGTTTCCTTGACACCCCTAACTATGGCTACACCTTC.

J is TRBJ2-7 and V is TRBV18; 9 positions match TRBD1. The V gene end was trimmed by 3 bases and the J gene end by 3 bases; junction bases not matched to a gene: 3. The CDR3 has 14 residues. Germline-derived CDR1 and CDR2 are KGHSH and LQKENI. The CDR3 spells CASSPPGQGYEQYF. The CDR3 region has the DNA TGTGCCAGCTCACCCCCGGGACAGGGCTACGAGCAGTACTTC.

The CDR3, as DNA: TGCGCCAGCAGCCAAGAAGCAGGGAACTACGAGCAGTACTTC. This encodes CASSQEAGNYEQYF. The V and J genes are TRBV4-1 and TRBJ2-7, with TRBD1 as a possible D gene (5 bases). Trimming pared 0 bases from V and 3 bases from J, leaving 9 bases between. This CDR3 spans 14 amino acids. From germline, CDR1 is MGHRA and CDR2 YSYEKL.